Listed here are 28 T cell receptor beta chains from one sample, sequenced in a study of CXCR3-negative and CXCR3-positive naive CD8 T cells. Carrying UMI labels, the TRB cDNA libraries were prepared through 5' RACE. TCRdb reprocessed the 5' RACE reads, with one entry per CDR3 protein and no DNA. Reported are around 140,000 distinct CDR3 sequences; the ten largest clones contain 0.49%. The sequencing sample was made of naive CXCR3- CD8+ T cells from blood. Subset noted: CD45RO-CCR7+CD27+CD95- naive CD8+ T cells lacking CXCR3 (TNR3-). The receptors were sampled from a human donor in good health. Some clones in this sample may be carry-over from other donors' samples.

The V and J genes are TRBV29-1 and TRBJ1-2; TCRdb gives TRBD1 as the D gene, but with no DNA this cannot be confirmed. Looked up from germline, CDR1 is SQVTM and CDR2 is ANQGSEA. This CDR3 is built from 12 residues. This CDR3 reads CSVVQGDYGYTF.

The V gene is TRBV7-6, the J gene TRBJ1-1; checking the TCRdb D call of TRBD1 is not possible without DNA. Germline-derived CDR1 and CDR2 are SGHVS and FNYEAQ. The CDR3 has 16 amino acids. CDR3 loop: CASSPGGRNYRTEAFF.

The V gene is TRBV30, the J gene TRBJ2-2; TCRdb's assignment of TRBD1 cannot be checked, as there is no DNA. This CDR3 contains 18 residues. Germline V gives CDR1 GTSNPN, CDR2 SVGIG (reference sequence). CDR3 loop: CAWSVLLGGVLDTGELFF.

The chain carries TRBV12-3 or TRBV12-4 and TRBJ1-3; with no DNA, the TCRdb D assignment of TRBD1 cannot be verified. The CDR3 spans 15 residues. CDR3 loop: CASSRPGGSGNTIYF.

The gene calls are TRBV7-9 and TRBJ1-5. Germline V gene sequence: CDR1 SEHNR, CDR2 FQNEAQ (reference sequence). This CDR3 is 14 amino acids long. The CDR3 protein is CASSLEGSNQPQHF.

This rearrangement joins TRBV28 to TRBJ2-6. There are 15 residues in the CDR3. The germline CDR1 and CDR2 sequences are MDHEN and SYDVKM. The CDR3 here is CASSFGISGANVLTF.

The genes are TRBV7-9 and TRBJ2-3; TCRdb's assignment of TRBD1 cannot be checked, as there is no DNA. The CDR3 consists of 20 residues. Germline V gene lookup returns CDR1 SEHNR and CDR2 FQNEAQ (reference sequence). The CDR3 sequence: CASSYRMLEGQGVVGDTQYF.

The V call is TRBV4-2, the J call TRBJ1-5; TCRdb outputs TRBD1, but without DNA this stays unchecked. The CDR3 consists of 15 residues. The germline gives CDR1 LGHNA, CDR2 YNFKEQ. The CDR3 loop reads CASSQAGQGSQPQHF.

The V gene is TRBV9, the J gene TRBJ2-1; there is no DNA to check the TCRdb D call of TRBD1. The CDR3 consists of 16 residues. Germline CDR1 and CDR2: SGDLS and YYNGEE. This CDR3 reads CASSVKSTGNYNEQFF.

The chain has TRBV29-1 and TRBJ2-7; checking the TCRdb D call of TRBD1 is not possible without DNA. Germline V gene sequence: CDR1 SQVTM, CDR2 ANQGSEA. The CDR3 is 11 residues long. CDR3 sequence: CSVAGQYEQYF.

This rearrangement joins TRBV7-9 to TRBJ2-2; the D gene TCRdb calls, TRBD1, cannot be checked with no DNA. The CDR3 extends over 16 amino acids. Germline V gene sequence: CDR1 SEHNR, CDR2 FQNEAQ (reference sequence). The CDR3 sequence: CASIPGEFANTGELFF.

This chain links TRBV14 with TRBJ2-1. Germline CDR1 is SGHDN and CDR2 is FVKESK. The CDR3 runs 15 residues. The CDR3 spells CASSQDSGAYNEQFF. The variable domain in full, completed from reference TRBV14 and TRBJ2-1, reads EAGVTQFPSHSVIEKGQTVTLRCDPISGHDNLYWYRRVMGKEIKFLLHFVKESKQDESGMPNNRFLAERTGGTYSTLKVQPAELEDSGVYFCASSQDSGAYNEQFFGPGTRLTVL.

J is TRBJ1-6 and V is TRBV13; the TCRdb call, TRBD1, lacks DNA for checking. The CDR3 is 15 residues long. Germline CDR1 and CDR2: PRHDT and FYEKMQ (reference sequence). CDR3 region: CASSGTGPRDSPLHF.

This chain links TRBV28 with TRBJ1-4; TCRdb returns TRBD1, unconfirmable since there is no DNA. The CDR3 is 14 amino acids. The germline CDR1 and CDR2 sequences are MDHEN and SYDVKM. CDR3: CASSSGQGNEKLFF.

The chain uses TRBV20-1 and TRBJ2-1; TCRdb's D gene call, TRBD1, goes unchecked for lack of DNA. Per germline, CDR1 DFQATT and CDR2 SNEGSKA (reference sequence). CDR3 length: 16 residues. The CDR3 loop reads CSARGRRDRLENEQFF.

V is TRBV10-3 and J is TRBJ2-1. The CDR3 contains 13 residues. Germline V gene lookup returns CDR1 ENHRY and CDR2 SYGVKD. The CDR3 loop reads CAISESRAFEQFF.

The chain links TRBV7-8 to TRBJ2-1; TCRdb reports TRBD1, a call that lacks DNA to check it against. CDR3 size: 13 residues. Per germline, CDR1 SGHVS and CDR2 FQNEAQ. CDR3 in amino acids: CASSLTWGDEQFF.

CDR3: CSVEDLGDTQYF. This rearrangement joins TRBV29-1 to TRBJ2-3. The CDR3 runs to 12 residues. CDR1 is SQVTM, CDR2 ANQGSEA, per germline.

The chain employs TRBV29-1 and TRBJ2-1; the D call of TRBD1 rests on TCRdb alone, since no DNA is present to check it. Germline CDR1 reads SQVTM; CDR2 reads ANQGSEA. The CDR3 has 13 residues. The chain's CDR3 is CSGGGGPYNEQFF.

CDR3 loop: CASSPSEGPSKNIQYF. The rearrangement links TRBV9 to TRBJ2-4; checking the TCRdb D call of TRBD2 is not possible without DNA. This CDR3 region has 16 residues. CDR1 and CDR2 from the germline V gene are SGDLS and YYNGEE.

This rearrangement joins TRBV28 to TRBJ2-3. The CDR3 is 13 amino acids. Germline V lookup: CDR1 MDHEN, CDR2 SYDVKM. CDR3 amino acids: CASSLMLADTQYF.

The chain couples TRBV19 to TRBJ2-1; absent DNA, TCRdb's TRBD2 call cannot be checked. Germline assignment: CDR1 LNHDA and CDR2 SQIVND (reference sequence). There are 12 residues in the CDR3. CDR3 residues: CGLAIGYNEQFF.

The chain couples TRBV7-6 to TRBJ2-2; the D gene TCRdb calls, TRBD1, cannot be checked with no DNA. Germline CDR1 SGHVS, CDR2 FNYEAQ. The CDR3 has 18 amino acids. The CDR3 loop reads CASSLNIRTGPNTGELFF.

V gene TRBV7-2 combines with J gene TRBJ2-7. The CDR3 is 13 amino acids. The germline gives CDR1 SGHTA, CDR2 FQGNSA. The CDR3 loop is CASSLGSFDEQYF.

CDR3 amino acids: CASRRTGALGADTQYF. V is TRBV2 and J is TRBJ2-3; TCRdb's D gene call, TRBD1, goes unchecked for lack of DNA. Germline lookup yields CDR1 SNHLY and CDR2 FYNNEI. The CDR3 contains 16 residues.

The chain recombines TRBV7-9 with TRBJ2-1; lacking DNA, the TRBD2 call made by TCRdb goes unchecked. The CDR3 consists of 16 residues. Per germline, CDR1 SEHNR and CDR2 FQNEAQ (reference sequence). The CDR3 is CASSETSGYSYNEQFF.

This chain links TRBV12-3 or TRBV12-4 with TRBJ2-7. The CDR3 extends over 12 amino acids. The CDR3 sequence: CASSPSQYEQYF.

The chain combines TRBV10-1 with TRBJ2-1; the TCRdb D gene call, TRBD2, has no DNA to confirm it. This CDR3 is 17 amino acids long. Germline CDR1 is WNHNN and CDR2 is SYGVQD (reference sequence). The CDR3 loop reads CASSAYELSGRDNEQFF.